What follows is one T cell receptor (beta chain) and its context. Its antigen is not known. This specimen comes from a study of T-cell reconstitution after alpha-beta-depleted transplantation in children. Broader study findings: It was surviving recipient T cells and thymic progenitors that gave some patients high TCRbeta diversity at day 60. Once a year had passed after transplant, T-cell counts and diversity came mostly from newly produced T cells. By about two months after transplant, alpha-beta T cells reportedly arose from several hundred graft clones that had expanded.

As it was prepared, the TCRbeta library received unique molecular identifiers. TCRdb re-derived calls from the PCR reads in MiXCR, one entry per CDR3 protein. The sample records approximately 500,000 distinct CDR3 sequences, more than 20% being singletons. Unmatched junction bases numbered 10, after V lost 4 bases and J lost 3 bases. CDR1 SGHRS and CDR2 YFSETQ come from the germline V gene. The CDR3 length is 18 residues. The V call is TRBV5-1, the J call TRBJ2-1, with 13 bases lining up with TRBD2. This receptor was identified in a boy in the first two years of life with Wiskott-Aldrich syndrome, due to receive a stem cell transplant. The material sequenced was PBMCs, taken before TCRalphabeta/CD19-depleted stem cell transplant. CDR3 in DNA: TGCGCCAGCAGCGATGTACGGACTAGCGGGAGTTACTACAATGAGCAGTTCTTC. Encoded protein: CASSDVRTSGSYYNEQFF.